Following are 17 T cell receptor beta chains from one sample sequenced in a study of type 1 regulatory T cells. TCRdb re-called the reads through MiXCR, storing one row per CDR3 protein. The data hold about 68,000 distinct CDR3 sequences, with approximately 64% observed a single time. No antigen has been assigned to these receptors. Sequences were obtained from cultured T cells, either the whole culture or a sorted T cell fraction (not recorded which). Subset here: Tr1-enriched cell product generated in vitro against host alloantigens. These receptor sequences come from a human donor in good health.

The CDR3: CASSPRGETQYF. DNA for the CDR3: TGTGCCAGCAGCCCGCGGGGTGAGACCCAGTACTTC. The J gene is TRBJ2-5, the V gene TRBV11-2, with TRBD2 as a possible D gene (6 bases). Trimming shortened V by 5 bases and J by 5 bases, and 9 bases separated the two germline ends. CDR1 is SGHAT and CDR2 is FQNNGV in the germline V gene. The CDR3 runs 12 residues.

The chain's CDR3 is CASSRDRVAGELFF. The CDR3, as DNA: TGTGCCAGCAGCAGGGACAGGGTAGCCGGGGAGCTGTTTTTT. This chain uses TRBV12-3 or TRBV12-4 with TRBJ2-2, with TRBD1 matching 9 bases. The CDR3 spans 14 residues. V was clipped by 6 bases and J by 6 bases; unmatched bases: 5.

Written as DNA, the CDR3 is TGTGCCAGCAGTGAACTCTACCACGATGAGCAGTTCTTC. Its protein product is CASSELYHDEQFF. V is TRBV6-1 and J is TRBJ2-1; D ambiguous. This CDR3 has 13 amino acids. The ends were cut back, 2 bases at V and 8 bases at J, with 10 bases in the middle. Germline values: CDR1 MNHNS, CDR2 SASEGT.

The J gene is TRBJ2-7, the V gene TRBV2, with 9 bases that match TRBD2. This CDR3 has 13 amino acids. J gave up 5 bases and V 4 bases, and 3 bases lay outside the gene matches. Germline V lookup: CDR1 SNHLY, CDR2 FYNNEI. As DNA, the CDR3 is TGTGCCAGCAGTGGGGGACTAGCCCACGAGCAGTACTTC. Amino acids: CASSGGLAHEQYF.

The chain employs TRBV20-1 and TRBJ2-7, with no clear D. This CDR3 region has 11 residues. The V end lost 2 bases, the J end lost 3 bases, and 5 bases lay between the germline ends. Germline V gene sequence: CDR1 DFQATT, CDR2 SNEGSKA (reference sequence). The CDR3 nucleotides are TGCAGTGCTAGATCTGACTACGAGCAGTACTTC. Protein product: CSARSDYEQYF.

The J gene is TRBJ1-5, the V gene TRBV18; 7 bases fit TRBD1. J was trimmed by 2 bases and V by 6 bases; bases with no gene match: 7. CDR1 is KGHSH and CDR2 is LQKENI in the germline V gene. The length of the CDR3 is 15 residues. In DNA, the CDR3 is TGTGCCAGCTCGCAGGGACAGACGGGCAATCAGCCCCAGCATTTT. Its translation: CASSQGQTGNQPQHF.

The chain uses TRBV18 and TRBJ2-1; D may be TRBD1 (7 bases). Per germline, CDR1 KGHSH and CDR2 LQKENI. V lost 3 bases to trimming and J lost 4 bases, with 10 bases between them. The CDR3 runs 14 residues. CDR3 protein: CASSPTGTYNEQFF. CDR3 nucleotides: TGTGCCAGCTCACCGACAGGGACTTACAATGAGCAGTTCTTC.

The CDR3 DNA is TGCGCCAGCAGCCAAGGTCTTCGCGGGAGAAACTACGAGCAGTACTTC. The encoded protein is CASSQGLRGRNYEQYF. The V and J genes are TRBV4-1 and TRBJ2-7, with TRBD2 matching over 7 bases. The CDR3 totals 16 residues. V shed 1 base and J 3 bases; nucleotides not matched to a gene: 9. The germline V gene encodes CDR1 MGHRA and CDR2 YSYEKL.

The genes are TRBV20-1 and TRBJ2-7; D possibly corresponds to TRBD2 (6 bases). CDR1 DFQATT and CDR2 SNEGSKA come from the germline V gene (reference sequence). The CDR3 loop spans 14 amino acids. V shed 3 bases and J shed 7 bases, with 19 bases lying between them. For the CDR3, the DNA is TGCAGTGCTAGCTCAAACCGGGACTGGGCGGAGCAGTACTTC. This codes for CSASSNRDWAEQYF.

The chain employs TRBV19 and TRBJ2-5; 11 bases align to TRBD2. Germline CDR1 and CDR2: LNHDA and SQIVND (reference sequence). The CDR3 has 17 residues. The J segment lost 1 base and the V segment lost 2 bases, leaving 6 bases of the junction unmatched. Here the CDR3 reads CASSIYLAGGVQETQYF. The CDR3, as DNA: TGTGCCAGTAGTATATATCTAGCGGGAGGTGTCCAAGAGACCCAGTACTTC.

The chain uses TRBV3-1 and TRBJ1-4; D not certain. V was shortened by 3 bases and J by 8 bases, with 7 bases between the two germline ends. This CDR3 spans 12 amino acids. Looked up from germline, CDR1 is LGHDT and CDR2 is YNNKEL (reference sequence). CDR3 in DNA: TGTGCCAGCAGCCACGGTGGCGAAAAACTGTTTTTT. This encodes CASSHGGEKLFF.

The CDR3 DNA is TGCAGCGTTGAAGGCGGGATTGGAGAGACCCAGTACTTC. This encodes CSVEGGIGETQYF. The genes are TRBV29-1 and TRBJ2-5; D perhaps matches TRBD2 (6 bases). The germline CDR1 and CDR2 sequences are SQVTM and ANQGSEA. Trimming left V 1 base short and J 4 bases short, with 10 bases between. CDR3 length equals 13 residues.

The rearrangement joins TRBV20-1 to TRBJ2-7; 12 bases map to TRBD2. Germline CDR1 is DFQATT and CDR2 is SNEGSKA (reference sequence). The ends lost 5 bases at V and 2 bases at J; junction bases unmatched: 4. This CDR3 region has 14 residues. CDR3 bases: TGCAGTGCTCAAGGACTAGCGGGACCCTACGAGCAGTACTTC. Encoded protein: CSAQGLAGPYEQYF.

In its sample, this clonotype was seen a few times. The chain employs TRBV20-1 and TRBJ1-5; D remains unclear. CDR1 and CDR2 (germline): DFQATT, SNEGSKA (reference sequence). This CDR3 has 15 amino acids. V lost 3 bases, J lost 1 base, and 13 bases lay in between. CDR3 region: CSARAVSSSNQPQHF. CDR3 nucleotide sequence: TGCAGTGCTAGGGCGGTGAGTAGCAGCAATCAGCCCCAGCATTTT.

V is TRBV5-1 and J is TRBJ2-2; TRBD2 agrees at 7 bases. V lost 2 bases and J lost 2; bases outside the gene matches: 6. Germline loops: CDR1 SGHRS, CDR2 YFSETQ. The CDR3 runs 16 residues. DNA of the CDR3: TGCGCCAGCAGCTTAGCGGGGATTCCAAACACCGGGGAGCTGTTTTTT. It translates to CASSLAGIPNTGELFF.

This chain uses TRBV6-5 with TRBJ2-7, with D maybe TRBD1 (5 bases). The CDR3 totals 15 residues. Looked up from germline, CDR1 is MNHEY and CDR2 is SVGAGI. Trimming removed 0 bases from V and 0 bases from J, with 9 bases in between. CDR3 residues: CASSYSHRHSYEQYF. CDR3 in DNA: TGTGCCAGCAGTTACTCCCACAGGCACTCCTACGAGCAGTACTTC.

Here the CDR3 DNA reads TGCGCCAGCGGGGGTTCGGGACAGGGCCTCTACGAGCAGTACTTC. Translating it yields CASGGSGQGLYEQYF. V usage is TRBV5-1 and J usage is TRBJ2-7, with 9 bases fitting TRBD1. The CDR3 totals 15 residues. CDR1 is SGHRS, CDR2 YFSETQ, per germline. The J segment lost 3 bases and the V segment lost 7 bases, leaving 11 bases of the junction unmatched. Looking up the rest from reference TRBV5-1 and TRBJ2-7 gives the full variable domain: KAGVTQTPRYLIKTRGQQVTLSCSPISGHRSVSWYQQTPGQGLQFLFEYFSETQRNKGNFPGRFSGRQFSNSRSEMNVSTLELGDSALYLCASGGSGQGLYEQYFGPGTRLTVT.